The next 4 T cell receptor beta chains were all read from a single sample in a study of T-cell reconstitution after alpha-beta-depleted transplantation in children. During its preparation, the TCRbeta library received unique molecular identifiers. TCRdb re-called the PCR reads with MiXCR, one entry per CDR3 protein. This sample yields over 90,000 distinct CDR3 sequences, of which about 7.5% are seen a single time; 16% belongs to the top ten. This specimen consisted of PBMCs, obtained before TCRalphabeta/CD19-depleted stem cell transplant. These receptor sequences come from a boy younger than 10 with acute lymphoblastic leukemia, due to receive a stem cell transplant.

Note on this clonotype: A read error may be the cause here, since a much bigger clone is one base away. The rearrangement uses TRBV20-1 and TRBJ1-5; TRBD1 might be the D (5 bases). The CDR3 length is 17 residues. Looked up from germline, CDR1 is DFQATT and CDR2 is SNEGSKA (reference sequence). The CDR3 bases are TGCTGTGCTAGAGATGGGGAACAGGTTGGGGGTGGTCAGCCCCAGCATTTT. Its translation is CCARDGEQVGGGQPQHF.

This clonotype was detected a few times. The rearrangement uses TRBV20-1 and TRBJ2-1; 9 positions agree with TRBD2. Per the germline V gene, CDR1 is DFQATT and CDR2 is SNEGSKA (reference sequence). V shed 1 base, J shed 5 bases, and the junction held 6 bases outside the gene matches. The CDR3 runs 15 residues. The chain's CDR3 is CSARGASGVNNEQFF. CDR3 DNA: TGCAGTGCTAGAGGGGCTAGCGGGGTAAACAATGAGCAGTTCTTC.

At least ten counts were recorded for this clonotype. The chain carries TRBV4-3 and TRBJ2-3, with 11 bases aligning to TRBD2. Per the germline V gene, CDR1 is LGHNA and CDR2 is YSLEER. The CDR3 sequence is 18 residues long. The V segment lost 0 bases and the J segment 4 bases; nucleotides outside the gene matches: 9. In nucleotides, the CDR3 is TGCGCCAGCAGCCAAGACCTAGAACTAGCGGGGGAGGCAGATACGCAGTATTTT. Amino acid sequence: CASSQDLELAGEADTQYF.

This clonotype was detected many times. CDR3 amino acids: CASSFPPSGAGQETQYF. The CDR3 DNA reads TGTGCCAGCAGCTTTCCTCCTAGCGGGGCGGGTCAAGAGACCCAGTACTTC. The chain employs TRBV11-3 and TRBJ2-5; 9 bases are shared with TRBD2. This CDR3 is built from 17 residues. After removal of 3 bases from V and 2 bases from J, the junction contained 10 bases not matched to a gene. Germline CDR1 is SGHNT and CDR2 is YENEEA.